This entry is about one T cell receptor (beta chain). The PCR made use of 60 Vbeta and 13 Jbeta primers. Assay: immunoSEQ multiplex PCR; the TCRdb copy retains only in-frame clones and omits some. The table has some 130,000 clones, roughly 79% seen once; the top ten hold about 2.9%. This specimen belongs to a study of cytomegalovirus exposure and HLA in healthy donors. Germline lookup yields CDR1 SGHDN and CDR2 FVKESK. V lost 0 bases to trimming and J lost 14 bases, with 13 bases between them. The CDR3 totals 12 residues. The material sequenced was PBMCs. The receptor comes from a boy aged 2 to 9 in good health and CMV-seronegative. The chain is built from TRBV14 and TRBJ1-2; D is ambiguous. The CDR3 region has the DNA TGTGCCAGCAGCCAAGACCTCGCCCCCCGGACCTTC. It yields the protein CASSQDLAPRTF.